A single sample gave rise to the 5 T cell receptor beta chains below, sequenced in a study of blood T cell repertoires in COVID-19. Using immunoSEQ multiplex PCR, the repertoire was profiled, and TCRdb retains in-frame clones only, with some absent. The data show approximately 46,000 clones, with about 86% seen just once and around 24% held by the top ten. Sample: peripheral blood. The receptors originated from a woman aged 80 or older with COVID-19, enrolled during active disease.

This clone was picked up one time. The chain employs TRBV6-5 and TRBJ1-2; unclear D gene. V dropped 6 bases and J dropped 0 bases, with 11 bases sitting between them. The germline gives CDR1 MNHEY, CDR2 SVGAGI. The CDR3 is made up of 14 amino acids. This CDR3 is CASRLEDSNYGYTF. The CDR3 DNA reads TGTGCCAGCAGACTTGAAGATTCTAACTATGGCTACACCTTC.

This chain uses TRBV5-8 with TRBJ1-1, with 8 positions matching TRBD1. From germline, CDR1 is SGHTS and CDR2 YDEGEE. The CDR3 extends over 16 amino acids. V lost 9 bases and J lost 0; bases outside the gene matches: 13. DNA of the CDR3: TGTGCCAATTCTATAACGACAGGGGTCCTGAACACTGAAGCTTTCTTT. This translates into CANSITTGVLNTEAFF.

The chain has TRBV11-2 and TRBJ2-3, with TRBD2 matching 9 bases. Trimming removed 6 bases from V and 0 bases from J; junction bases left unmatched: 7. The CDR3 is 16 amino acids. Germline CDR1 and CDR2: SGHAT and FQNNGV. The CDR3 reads CASRFRLAASTDTQYF. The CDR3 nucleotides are TGTGCCAGCAGGTTCCGACTAGCGGCTAGCACAGATACGCAGTATTTT.

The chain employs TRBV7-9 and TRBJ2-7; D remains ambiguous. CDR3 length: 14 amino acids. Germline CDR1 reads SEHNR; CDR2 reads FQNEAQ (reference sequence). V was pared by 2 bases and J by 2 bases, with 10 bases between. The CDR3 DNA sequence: TGTGCCAGCAGCTTATGGAGCGAGGCCTACGAGCAGTACTTC. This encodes CASSLWSEAYEQYF.

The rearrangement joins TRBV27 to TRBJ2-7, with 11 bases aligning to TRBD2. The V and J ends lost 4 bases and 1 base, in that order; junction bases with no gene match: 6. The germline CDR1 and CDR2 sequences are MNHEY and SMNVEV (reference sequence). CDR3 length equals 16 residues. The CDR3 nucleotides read TGTGCCAGCAGTTCGGATACTAGCGGGAGTTCCTACGAGCAGTACTTC. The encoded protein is CASSSDTSGSSYEQYF.